One sample yielded the 28 T cell receptor beta chains listed below, sequenced in a study of blood T cell repertoires in COVID-19. Here immunoSEQ multiplex PCR was the method, and the copy in TCRdb shows in-frame clones only, minus some. The sample lists about 57,000 clones; roughly 82% were seen once. Sequences were obtained from peripheral blood. These receptors were collected from a woman aged 55-75 years with acute or convalescent COVID-19.

The J gene is TRBJ1-6, the V gene TRBV9; 9 bases are a match to TRBD1. The CDR3 is made up of 14 amino acids. Germline V CDR1 and CDR2: SGDLS, YYNGEE. V dropped 3 bases and J dropped 10; count of bases not matched to a gene: 5. The CDR3 loop reads CASSDTGGLSPLHF. The CDR3 DNA sequence: TGTGCCAGCAGCGACACAGGGGGCCTCTCACCCCTCCACTTT.

This clone has only one observation. The V and J genes are TRBV7-6 and TRBJ1-3, with D uncertain. V was pared by 4 bases and J by 3 bases, with 16 bases between. The germline gives CDR1 SGHVS, CDR2 FNYEAQ. This CDR3 spans 16 amino acids. The CDR3 here is CASSYEGPVSGNTIYF. For the CDR3, the DNA is TGTGCCAGCAGCTACGAGGGTCCGGTCAGTGGAAACACCATATATTTT.

This clone was found once. A junction end diverges from the germline sequence, so it may reflect a read error. V gene TRBV7-2 combines with J gene TRBJ2-3; possible D gene TRBD2, 6 bases. This CDR3 contains 13 residues. The germline CDR1 and CDR2 sequences are SGHTA and FQGNSA. Here the CDR3 DNA reads TGTGCCAGCAGCTTGGTGTTTGGGACTGATTCCCTCTTT. It codes for CASSLVFGTDSLF.

V gene TRBV2 combines with J gene TRBJ2-1, with D uncertain. V gave up 3 bases and J gave up 5 bases, with 5 bases separating them. The CDR3 loop spans 12 amino acids. CDR1 is SNHLY and CDR2 is FYNNEI in the germline V gene. The CDR3 region is CASSDLNNEQFF. In DNA, the CDR3 is TGTGCCAGCAGTGATCTTAACAATGAGCAGTTCTTC.

This clone has a count of ten or more. This same CDR3 is encoded by further DNA sequences in the sample. V is TRBV19 and J is TRBJ1-5; the match to TRBD1 covers 7 bases. This CDR3 is 14 amino acids long. V dropped 6 bases and J dropped 4; count of bases not matched to a gene: 6. Germline V gene lookup returns CDR1 LNHDA and CDR2 SQIVND (reference sequence). The CDR3 loop is CASSIKGQNQPQHF. The CDR3 nucleotides are TGTGCCAGTAGCATAAAGGGACAGAATCAGCCCCAGCATTTT.

The rearrangement joins TRBV27 to TRBJ2-1, with D possibly TRBD2 on 6 matching bases. The CDR3 spans 14 residues. Trimming removed 5 bases from V and 11 bases from J, with 19 bases in between. The germline CDR1 and CDR2 sequences are MNHEY and SMNVEV (reference sequence). For the CDR3, the DNA is TGTGCCAGCAGTATGCGCGGGGCTACGAGAAAGCAGTTCTTC. This sequence encodes CASSMRGATRKQFF.

The genes are TRBV7-8 and TRBJ1-3; 7 positions agree with TRBD1. Germline lookup yields CDR1 SGHVS and CDR2 FQNEAQ. This CDR3 is 16 amino acids long. The trim removed 5 bases at V and 2 bases at J, leaving 9 bases unmatched. CDR3: CASSEHRGRTGNTIYF. CDR3 nucleotides: TGTGCCAGCAGCGAACACAGGGGCCGTACTGGAAACACCATATATTTT.

The V gene is TRBV2, the J gene TRBJ1-4, with TRBD1 as a possible D gene (5 bases). The length of the CDR3 is 14 residues. V gave up 5 bases and J gave up 4 bases, with 11 bases separating them. CDR1 is SNHLY, CDR2 FYNNEI, per germline. The CDR3 loop reads CASSYRGGNEKLFF. In DNA form, the CDR3 reads TGTGCCAGCAGTTATAGGGGTGGTAATGAAAAACTGTTTTTT.

The chain combines TRBV6-5 with TRBJ1-5, with 7 bases aligning to TRBD1. CDR1 is MNHEY, CDR2 SVGAGI, per germline. The ends lost 5 bases at V and 4 bases at J; junction bases unmatched: 5. CDR3 length equals 14 residues. CDR3 nucleotide sequence: TGTGCCAGCAGTCACCGACAGGGTAATCAGCCCCAGCATTTT. Translating gives CASSHRQGNQPQHF.

V gene TRBV30 combines with J gene TRBJ1-1, with D perhaps matching TRBD1 (5 bases). The CDR3 sequence is 11 residues long. Trimming removed 7 bases at V and 1 base at J, with 7 bases between. Germline V gene data show CDR1 as GTSNPN and CDR2 as SVGIG (reference sequence). In DNA form, the CDR3 reads TGTGCCTCTGGACAGAACACTGAAGCTTTCTTT. This gives the protein CASGQNTEAFF.

The V gene is TRBV24-1, the J gene TRBJ1-2; 7 positions match TRBD1. The CDR3 sequence is 15 residues long. The V gene's germline CDR1 is KGHDR and CDR2 SFDVKD. Trimming cost V 0 bases and J 8 bases; bases outside gene matches: 8. The CDR3 reads CATSDLPGTAKGYTF. The CDR3 nucleotides are TGTGCCACCAGTGATTTGCCCGGGACAGCCAAAGGCTACACCTTC.

The CDR3 coding sequence is TGTGCCAGCAGCTTACTAGCGGGAAGCTCCTACGAGCAGTACTTC. The encoded protein is CASSLLAGSSYEQYF. The chain has TRBV5-4 and TRBJ2-7; 10 positions agree with TRBD2. CDR3 size: 15 residues. The germline V gene encodes CDR1 SGHNT and CDR2 YYREEE (reference sequence). J was trimmed by 0 bases and V by 2 bases; bases with no gene match: 2.

This clone was picked up one time. This chain joins TRBV5-1 and TRBJ2-1; D ambiguous. The V end lost 2 bases, the J end lost 6 bases, and 9 bases lay between the germline ends. Germline V CDR1 and CDR2: SGHRS, YFSETQ. The CDR3 is 13 amino acids. CDR3 amino acids: CASSLGLANEQFF. As DNA, the CDR3 is TGCGCCAGCAGCTTAGGTTTAGCCAATGAGCAGTTCTTC.

Comments on this clone: Compared with germline, one end of the junction differs, possibly owing to a read error. Other nucleotide sequences in the sample specify the same CDR3. The V and J genes are TRBV27 and TRBJ1-6; D remains unclear. There are 15 residues in the CDR3. CDR1 is MNHEY, CDR2 SMNVEV, per germline (reference sequence). CDR3 nucleotides: TGTGCCAGCAGTTTAAAGCCATACGGGGTTTCACCTCTCCACTTT. It codes for CASSLKPYGVSPLHF.

This chain links TRBV7-8 with TRBJ1-6, with 8 bases matching TRBD1. The CDR3 contains 14 residues. Per the germline V gene, CDR1 is SGHVS and CDR2 is FQNEAQ. After removal of 3 bases from V and 8 bases from J, the junction contained 3 bases not matched to a gene. CDR3 protein: CASSFGQGDSPLHF. CDR3 DNA sequence: TGTGCCAGCAGCTTTGGACAGGGAGATTCACCCCTCCACTTT.

The chain joins TRBV2 to TRBJ1-4, with D possibly matching TRBD1 (5 bases). Per germline, CDR1 SNHLY and CDR2 FYNNEI. The CDR3 spans 12 residues. The ends were cut back, 4 bases at V and 7 bases at J, with 7 bases in the middle. The CDR3, as DNA: TGTGCCAGCAGTGGGGGCTCTGAAAAACTGTTTTTT. Protein product: CASSGGSEKLFF.

The chain couples TRBV27 to TRBJ2-1; a possible D gene is TRBD2 (7 bases). Germline-derived CDR1 and CDR2 are MNHEY and SMNVEV (reference sequence). The V end was cut by 6 bases, the J end by 8 bases, with 17 bases between. CDR3 size: 14 residues. DNA for the CDR3: TGTGCCAGCAGCAAAACAGGGAGGGTGGATGAGCAGTTCTTC. It is translated as CASSKTGRVDEQFF.

This chain connects TRBV19 to TRBJ1-4, with 7 bases aligning to TRBD1. J was trimmed by 6 bases and V by 5 bases; bases with no gene match: 6. Germline V gene lookup returns CDR1 LNHDA and CDR2 SQIVND (reference sequence). The CDR3 sequence is 14 residues long. The CDR3 spells CASSPGQDHEKLFF. Written as DNA, the CDR3 is TGTGCCAGTAGTCCCGGACAGGATCATGAAAAACTGTTTTTT. Drawing the rest from reference TRBV19 and TRBJ1-4, the complete variable domain is DGGITQSPKYLFRKEGQNVTLSCEQNLNHDAMYWYRQDPGQGLRLIYYSQIVNDFQKGDIAEGYSVSREKKESFPLTVTSAQKNPTAFYLCASSPGQDHEKLFFGSGTQLSVL.

The chain combines TRBV7-9 with TRBJ1-2; 7 nucleotides align to TRBD1. Trimming removed 1 base from V and 2 bases from J; junction bases left unmatched: 4. CDR1 and CDR2 from the germline V gene are SEHNR and FQNEAQ (reference sequence). The CDR3 is made up of 15 amino acids. The CDR3 sequence: CASSLETGKNYGYTF. As DNA, the CDR3 is TGTGCCAGCAGCTTAGAGACAGGGAAAAACTATGGCTACACCTTC.

This clone was observed a single time. V gene TRBV25-1 combines with J gene TRBJ2-1, with D perhaps matching TRBD1 (5 bases). The V gene lost 8 bases and the J gene lost 5 bases, with 22 bases spanning the gap. Germline assignment: CDR1 MGHDK and CDR2 SYGVNS. The CDR3 is 16 residues long. The CDR3 nucleotides read TGTGCCAGCGTACCTGATAGAGGACAACCCGACAATGAGCAGTTCTTC. Protein product: CASVPDRGQPDNEQFF.

This clone was seen a handful of times. The rearrangement links TRBV2 to TRBJ2-3, with 8 bases fitting TRBD1. The V segment lost 8 bases and the J segment 3 bases; nucleotides outside the gene matches: 4. This CDR3 region has 13 residues. Germline V lookup: CDR1 SNHLY, CDR2 FYNNEI. The CDR3 region has the DNA TGTGCCAGCCGACAGGGGCGGACAGATACGCAGTATTTT. Translating it yields CASRQGRTDTQYF.

V usage is TRBV7-9 and J usage is TRBJ2-7, with 7 bases lining up with TRBD1. After removal of 5 bases from V and 7 bases from J, the junction contained 8 bases not matched to a gene. Germline V lookup: CDR1 SEHNR, CDR2 FQNEAQ (reference sequence). The CDR3 runs 13 residues. The chain's CDR3 is CASSPGQTGEQYF. In nucleotides, the CDR3 is TGTGCCAGCAGCCCGGGACAGACGGGTGAGCAGTACTTC.

CDR3 residues: CASSLEVRGWDTQYF. In nucleotides, the CDR3 is TGCGCCAGCAGCTTGGAGGTTCGGGGATGGGATACGCAGTATTTT. The chain recombines TRBV5-1 with TRBJ2-3, with TRBD2 as a possible D gene (5 bases). CDR3 length equals 15 residues. V shed 0 bases and J shed 6 bases, with 14 bases lying between them. CDR1 and CDR2 (germline): SGHRS, YFSETQ.

The chain links TRBV7-2 to TRBJ2-1, with D maybe TRBD1 (6 bases). The CDR3 has 14 amino acids. The V end was cut by 4 bases, the J end by 9 bases, with 16 bases between. CDR1 and CDR2 (germline): SGHTA, FQGNSA. CDR3 in DNA: TGTGCCAGCAGCTCTAGGTCAGGGGCAAGTGAGCAGTTCTTC. It encodes CASSSRSGASEQFF.

The chain carries TRBV4-1 and TRBJ2-3, with 15 bases identical to TRBD2. Germline CDR1 reads MGHRA; CDR2 reads YSYEKL. This CDR3 comprises 17 residues. With V trimmed by 1 base and J by 5 bases, 4 bases remained unmatched. The CDR3 bases are TGCGCCAGCAGCCAAGCTGGGACTAGCGGGGGGTTAGATACGCAGTATTTT. It encodes CASSQAGTSGGLDTQYF.

This sequence joins TRBV6-5 and TRBJ1-6; TRBD1 aligns across 8 bases. With 5 bases clipped from V and 11 bases from J, the junction kept 8 bases outside the gene matches. The CDR3 runs 14 residues. Per the germline V gene, CDR1 is MNHEY and CDR2 is SVGAGI. This CDR3 is CASSLGQGRTPLHF. Here the CDR3 DNA reads TGTGCCAGCAGTCTCGGACAGGGTAGGACACCCCTCCACTTT.

The chain carries TRBV6-4 and TRBJ2-3, with 7 positions matching TRBD2. Germline loops: CDR1 MRHNA, CDR2 SNTAGT. V shed 3 bases and J 5 bases; nucleotides not matched to a gene: 5. The CDR3 consists of 14 residues. The CDR3 loop reads CASSDGGGIDTQYF. The CDR3 coding sequence is TGTGCCAGCAGTGATGGGGGGGGAATAGATACGCAGTATTTT.

This clone was recorded a few times. The gene calls are TRBV18 and TRBJ1-6; 12 bases map to TRBD1. CDR1 and CDR2 (germline): KGHSH, LQKENI. The CDR3 has 18 residues. V shed 5 bases, J shed 10 bases, and the junction held 15 bases outside the gene matches. CDR3 loop: CASSTLNPGQGAGSPLHF. DNA for the CDR3: TGTGCCAGCTCAACTCTGAATCCGGGACAGGGGGCGGGCTCACCCCTCCACTTT.